This entry lists 3 T cell receptor beta chains sequenced from one sample in a study of shared T cell receptors in the human thymus. Assay: immunoSEQ multiplex PCR; the TCRdb copy retains only in-frame clones and omits some. The sample holds approximately 580,000 clones, approximately 80% seen once. These data are also associated with another study on human thymus T cells.

The sequencing sample was made of thymocytes. All receptors derive from a boy under two years old with a congenital heart defect.

The gene calls are TRBV30 and TRBJ2-1; TRBD1 agrees at 7 bases. Germline V gene data show CDR1 as GTSNPN and CDR2 as SVGIG (reference sequence). The CDR3 covers 13 residues. The J segment lost 6 bases and the V segment lost 4 bases, leaving 6 bases of the junction unmatched. CDR3: CAWTRQGVNEQFF. For the CDR3, the DNA is TGTGCCTGGACTAGACAGGGAGTCAATGAGCAGTTCTTC.

The chain uses TRBV10-3 and TRBJ1-1, with D hard to call. V lost 6 bases, J lost 0 bases, and 20 bases lay in between. CDR1 ENHRY and CDR2 SYGVKD come from the germline V gene. This CDR3 is built from 17 residues. CDR3 in DNA: TGTGCCATCAGGAGTAGTGTGGGCTCGGGGATGAACACTGAAGCTTTCTTT. Its protein product is CAIRSSVGSGMNTEAFF.

The CDR3 DNA follows: TGTGCCAGCAGCCTAGGGGGTCCGGGAGAGTATGAGCAGTTCTTC. It yields the protein CASSLGGPGEYEQFF. This chain connects TRBV7-6 to TRBJ2-1; D might be TRBD1 or TRBD2, each matching 6 bases. Germline V gene sequence: CDR1 SGHVS, CDR2 FNYEAQ. Deletions cut 5 bases from V and 8 bases from J, with 19 bases between. The CDR3 has 15 residues.